The 22 T cell receptor beta chains below come from one sample, sequenced in a study of radiation and T cells in renal cell carcinoma. Time point reported: blood 4 weeks post-SBRT, at nephrectomy. The treatment is: 15 Gy SBRT to primary tumor, nephrectomy 4 weeks later. The table came from immunoSEQ multiplex PCR; TCRdb's copy has only in-frame clones and leaves some out. The data show about 62,000 clones, 70% to 80% seen once. Sequencing used blood, obtained from a patient whose treatment included radiotherapy and nephrectomy. These receptors were collected from a man aged 60-69 years with renal cell carcinoma.

V gene TRBV30 combines with J gene TRBJ1-2; D unresolved. The CDR3 spans 11 residues. V gave up 0 bases and J gave up 8 bases, with 7 bases separating them. Germline loops: CDR1 GTSNPN, CDR2 SVGIG (reference sequence). In DNA form, the CDR3 reads TGTGCCTGGAGTGTACTGGTGGGCTACACCTTC. It translates to CAWSVLVGYTF. Full variable domain (missing parts from reference TRBV30 and TRBJ1-2): SQTIHQWPATLVQPVGSPLSLECTVEGTSNPNLYWYRQAAGRGLQLLFYSVGIGQISSEVPQNLSASRPQDRQFILSSKKLLLSDSGFYLCAWSVLVGYTFGSGTRLTVV.

V is TRBV25-1 and J is TRBJ1-2, with no clear D. The CDR3 extends over 15 amino acids. The germline V gene encodes CDR1 MGHDK and CDR2 SYGVNS. With 2 bases removed from V and 5 bases from J, the gap between germline ends came to 15 bases. The CDR3 protein is CASSETWAESYGYTF. The CDR3 DNA is TGTGCCAGCAGTGAAACTTGGGCAGAGAGTTATGGCTACACCTTC.

CDR3 residues: CASSSIGNEQFF. Written as DNA, the CDR3 is TGTGCCAGCAGCTCCATCGGCAATGAGCAGTTCTTC. The V and J genes are TRBV7-6 and TRBJ2-1; D is undetermined. V lost 4 bases and J lost 6, with 7 bases in between. CDR3 length equals 12 residues. In germline, CDR1 is SGHVS, CDR2 FNYEAQ.

The gene calls are TRBV6-6 and TRBJ1-2; tentative D call: TRBD1 (6 bases). Looked up from germline, CDR1 is MNHNY and CDR2 is SVGAGI (reference sequence). The CDR3 length is 16 residues. V was cut by 5 bases and J by 6 bases, with 22 bases left in between. The CDR3: CASSPTGTQNPHGYTF. The CDR3 DNA follows: TGTGCCAGCAGTCCAACGGGGACACAAAACCCGCATGGCTACACCTTC.

This chain uses TRBV5-1 with TRBJ2-3; 7 nucleotides line up with TRBD1. This CDR3 has 14 amino acids. Germline V gene lookup returns CDR1 SGHRS and CDR2 YFSETQ. After removal of 4 bases from V and 6 bases from J, the junction contained 8 bases not matched to a gene. CDR3 sequence reads: CASSRDRPGDTQYF. The DNA for the CDR3 is TGCGCCAGCAGCCGGGACAGACCCGGGGATACGCAGTATTTT.

This clone has a single count. V is TRBV9 and J is TRBJ2-3; 8 bases are shared with TRBD2. After removal of 3 bases from V and 5 bases from J, the junction contained 8 bases not matched to a gene. This CDR3 spans 15 amino acids. Germline-derived CDR1 and CDR2 are SGDLS and YYNGEE. CDR3 region: CASSATGGQGDTQYF. The CDR3 nucleotides are TGTGCCAGCAGCGCTACGGGGGGGCAGGGAGATACGCAGTATTTT. Filled out from reference TRBV9 and TRBJ2-3, the complete variable domain reads DSGVTQTPKHLITATGQRVTLRCSPRSGDLSVYWYQQSLDQGLQFLIQYYNGEERAKGNILERFSAQQFPDLHSELNLSSLELGDSALYFCASSATGGQGDTQYFGPGTRLTVL.

The chain carries TRBV18 and TRBJ1-2; the D is unclear. Between the trimmed V and J ends, which lost 0 bases and 8 bases, there was a span of 22 bases. Germline V gene sequence: CDR1 KGHSH, CDR2 LQKENI. The CDR3 runs to 17 residues. The CDR3 sequence is CASSPPVGGMDPKGYTF. Here the CDR3 DNA reads TGTGCCAGCTCACCACCGGTAGGAGGAATGGACCCGAAGGGCTACACCTTC.

V usage is TRBV5-8 and J usage is TRBJ2-3; D may be TRBD1 (6 bases). Germline CDR1 and CDR2: SGHTS and YDEGEE. The CDR3 runs to 17 residues. Trimming shortened V by 5 bases and J by 2 bases, and 21 bases separated the two germline ends. CDR3 in amino acids: CASSPGVSGPHTDTQYF. DNA of the CDR3: TGTGCCAGCAGTCCAGGGGTCAGCGGACCGCACACAGATACGCAGTATTTT.

The chain uses TRBV7-8 and TRBJ2-2; either TRBD1 or TRBD2 may supply D (6 bases each). V dropped 7 bases and J dropped 4 bases, with 37 bases sitting between them. Germline V lookup: CDR1 SGHVS, CDR2 FQNEAQ. CDR3 length: 22 residues. DNA of the CDR3: TGTGCCAGCACCCAAGGACCCCCCCGTGGGGGCTCCTTGCGGGACATCACCGGGGAGCTGTTTTTT. Amino acids: CASTQGPPRGGSLRDITGELFF.

This clone has only a few counts. This chain uses TRBV2 with TRBJ1-2; TRBD1 agrees at 11 bases. V dropped 3 bases and J dropped 7; count of bases not matched to a gene: 4. Germline V gives CDR1 SNHLY, CDR2 FYNNEI. This CDR3 is 14 amino acids long. This CDR3 is CASSDWDRGFGYTF. CDR3 nucleotide sequence: TGTGCCAGCAGTGATTGGGACAGGGGGTTTGGCTACACCTTC.

The genes are TRBV2 and TRBJ2-2; TRBD2 might be the D (7 bases). Per the germline V gene, CDR1 is SNHLY and CDR2 is FYNNEI. V gave up 3 bases and J gave up 4 bases, with 12 bases separating them. CDR3 length: 15 residues. In DNA, the CDR3 is TGTGCCAGCAGTGACGCGGGGGCGGGCACCGGGGAGCTGTTTTTT. Translated: CASSDAGAGTGELFF.

This chain joins TRBV19 and TRBJ2-7; TRBD1 agrees at 7 bases. CDR3 length: 16 residues. With V trimmed by 3 bases and J by 0 bases, 8 bases remained unmatched. CDR1 is LNHDA and CDR2 is SQIVND in the germline V gene (reference sequence). Written as DNA, the CDR3 is TGTGCCAGTAGTATCGCCCGAGGGGGCAGCTCCTACGAGCAGTACTTC. It codes for CASSIARGGSSYEQYF.

This CDR3 reads CASSLGLLRRAYGYTF. DNA of the CDR3: TGTGCCAGCAGCTTGGGCCTACTCCGGAGGGCCTATGGCTACACCTTC. This rearrangement joins TRBV11-2 to TRBJ1-2; D is unresolved. The germline CDR1 and CDR2 sequences are SGHAT and FQNNGV. The CDR3 totals 16 residues. V gave up 3 bases and J gave up 4 bases, with 18 bases separating them. The full variable domain, completed using reference TRBV11-2 and TRBJ1-2, is EAGVAQSPRYKIIEKRQSVAFWCNPISGHATLYWYQQILGQGPKLLIQFQNNGVVDDSQLPKDRFSAERLKGVDSTLKIQPAKLEDSAVYLCASSLGLLRRAYGYTFGSGTRLTVV.

The rearrangement links TRBV7-9 to TRBJ2-2, with 10 nucleotides matching TRBD1. V trimming: 6 bases; J trimming: 7 bases; junction bases outside the gene matches: 5. The CDR3 is 14 residues long. Germline values: CDR1 SEHNR, CDR2 FQNEAQ (reference sequence). For the CDR3, the DNA is TGTGCCAGCAGTCCGGACAGGGGGTACGGGGAGCTGTTTTTT. Amino acid sequence: CASSPDRGYGELFF.

This sequence joins TRBV5-6 and TRBJ1-1, with 7 bases aligning to TRBD1. CDR3 size: 12 residues. From germline, CDR1 is SGHDT and CDR2 YYEEEE. J lost 11 bases, V lost 4 bases, and 8 bases had no gene match. The CDR3 DNA reads as TGTGCCAGCAGCCTGGGACAGCCCGGGGCTTTCTTT. Translated, it gives CASSLGQPGAFF.

This clone was seen once. This chain joins TRBV30 and TRBJ2-1; D call uncertain. The CDR3 sequence is 13 residues long. Germline V gene data show CDR1 as GTSNPN and CDR2 as SVGIG (reference sequence). Trimming took 0 bases from V and 8 from J, leaving 11 bases between them. CDR3 loop: CAWSVRSYDEQFF. CDR3 nucleotides: TGTGCCTGGAGTGTAAGGTCTTACGATGAGCAGTTCTTC.

CDR3 nucleotide sequence: TGTGCCAGCAGTCTCGGTCCCTCCCCCCTTGAGACCCAGTACTTC. Translated, it gives CASSLGPSPLETQYF. The chain carries TRBV25-1 and TRBJ2-5; D is unresolved. Trimming stripped 5 bases from V and 5 bases from J, with 18 bases between. This CDR3 region has 15 residues. CDR1 is MGHDK and CDR2 is SYGVNS in the germline V gene.

The CDR3 is CASSIVAPGADTQYF. As DNA, the CDR3 is TGTGCCAGTAGTATAGTTGCGCCTGGGGCAGATACGCAGTATTTT. The V gene is TRBV19, the J gene TRBJ2-3; unclear D gene. CDR3 size: 15 residues. Deletions cut 1 base from V and 4 bases from J, with 12 bases between. Looked up from germline, CDR1 is LNHDA and CDR2 is SQIVND (reference sequence). Full variable domain (rest looked up from reference TRBV19 and TRBJ2-3): DGGITQSPKYLFRKEGQNVTLSCEQNLNHDAMYWYRQDPGQGLRLIYYSQIVNDFQKGDIAEGYSVSREKKESFPLTVTSAQKNPTAFYLCASSIVAPGADTQYFGPGTRLTVL.

The CDR3 DNA reads as TGCAGCGTTGAAGATCGGCTAGCGGGATTCAATGAGCAGTTCTTC. This translates into CSVEDRLAGFNEQFF. The gene calls are TRBV29-1 and TRBJ2-1; 9 bases are shared with TRBD2. Trimming took 0 bases from V and 6 from J; bases not matched to a gene: 6. Germline CDR1 SQVTM, CDR2 ANQGSEA. The CDR3 extends over 15 amino acids.

V is TRBV14 and J is TRBJ1-2; the D is unclear. CDR3 length: 14 residues. The V end lost 1 base, the J end lost 4 bases, and 10 bases lay between the germline ends. Germline CDR1 SGHDN, CDR2 FVKESK. CDR3 region: CASSQARGGYGYTF. The CDR3 nucleotides read TGTGCCAGCAGCCAAGCACGAGGAGGCTATGGCTACACCTTC.

The chain has TRBV4-3 and TRBJ2-1; D is uncertain. The CDR3 consists of 13 residues. The V gene's germline CDR1 is LGHNA and CDR2 YSLEER. Between the trimmed V and J ends, which lost 0 bases and 10 bases, there was a span of 10 bases. CDR3 sequence reads: CASSQDDGREQFF. As DNA, the CDR3 is TGCGCCAGCAGCCAAGACGATGGAAGGGAGCAGTTCTTC.

The chain is built from TRBV7-2 and TRBJ2-1, with 10 positions matching TRBD1. The CDR3 has 14 residues. Looked up from germline, CDR1 is SGHTA and CDR2 is FQGNSA. V shed 4 bases and J 9 bases; nucleotides not matched to a gene: 6. The CDR3 nucleotides are TGTGCCAGCAGCTGGGAGGACAGGGGGAGTGAGCAGTTCTTC. Translated, it gives CASSWEDRGSEQFF.